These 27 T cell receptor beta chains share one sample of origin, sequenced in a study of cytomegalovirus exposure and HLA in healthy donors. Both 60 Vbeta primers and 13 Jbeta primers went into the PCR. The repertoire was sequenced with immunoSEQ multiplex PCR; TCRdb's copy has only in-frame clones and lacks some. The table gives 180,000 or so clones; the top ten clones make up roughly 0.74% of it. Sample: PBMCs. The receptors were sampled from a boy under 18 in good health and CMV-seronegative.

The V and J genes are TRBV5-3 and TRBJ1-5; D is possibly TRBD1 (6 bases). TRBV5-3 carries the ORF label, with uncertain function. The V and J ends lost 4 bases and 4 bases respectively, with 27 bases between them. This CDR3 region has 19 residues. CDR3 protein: CARSVTGTKTGGANQPQHF. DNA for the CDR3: TGTGCCAGAAGCGTGACGGGGACAAAAACCGGGGGGGCGAATCAGCCCCAGCATTTT.

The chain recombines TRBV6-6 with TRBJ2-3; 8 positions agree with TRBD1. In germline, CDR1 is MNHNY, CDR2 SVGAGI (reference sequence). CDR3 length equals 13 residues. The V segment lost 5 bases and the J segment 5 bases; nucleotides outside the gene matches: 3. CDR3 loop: CASSRRGQDTQYF. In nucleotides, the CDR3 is TGTGCCAGCAGTCGCAGGGGGCAAGATACGCAGTATTTT.

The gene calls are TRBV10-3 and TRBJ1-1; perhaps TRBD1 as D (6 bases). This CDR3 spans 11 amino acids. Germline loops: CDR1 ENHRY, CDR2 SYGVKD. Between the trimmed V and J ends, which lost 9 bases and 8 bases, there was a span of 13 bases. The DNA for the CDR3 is TGTGCCATGGGGGGGCGGACCGAAGCTTTCTTT. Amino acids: CAMGGRTEAFF.

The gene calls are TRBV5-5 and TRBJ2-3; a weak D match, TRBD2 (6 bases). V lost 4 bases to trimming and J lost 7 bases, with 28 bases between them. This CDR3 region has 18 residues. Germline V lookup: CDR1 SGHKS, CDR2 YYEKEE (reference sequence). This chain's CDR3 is CASSPWEVGGSLENTQYF. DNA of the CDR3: TGTGCCAGCAGCCCCTGGGAGGTGGGCGGTTCGTTAGAGAATACGCAGTATTTT.

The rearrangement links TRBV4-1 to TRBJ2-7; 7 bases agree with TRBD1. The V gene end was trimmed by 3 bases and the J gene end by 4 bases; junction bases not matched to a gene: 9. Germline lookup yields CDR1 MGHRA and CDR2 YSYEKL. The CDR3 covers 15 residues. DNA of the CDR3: TGCGCCAGCAGCCAGCCGACAGGGAGAAATTACGAGCAGTACTTC. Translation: CASSQPTGRNYEQYF.

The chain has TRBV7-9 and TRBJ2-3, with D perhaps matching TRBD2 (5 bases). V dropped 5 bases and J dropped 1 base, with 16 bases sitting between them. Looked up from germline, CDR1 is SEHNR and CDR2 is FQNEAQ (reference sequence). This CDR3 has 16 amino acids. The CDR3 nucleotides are TGTGCCAGCAGCCCTGCCGACTACCAACGCACAGATACGCAGTATTTT. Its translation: CASSPADYQRTDTQYF.

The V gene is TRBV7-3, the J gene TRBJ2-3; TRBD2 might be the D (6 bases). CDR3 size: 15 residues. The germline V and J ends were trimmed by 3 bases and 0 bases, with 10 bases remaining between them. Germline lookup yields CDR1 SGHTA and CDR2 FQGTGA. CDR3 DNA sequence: TGTGCCAGCAGCTTTTCTAGCGTCAGCACAGATACGCAGTATTTT. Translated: CASSFSSVSTDTQYF.

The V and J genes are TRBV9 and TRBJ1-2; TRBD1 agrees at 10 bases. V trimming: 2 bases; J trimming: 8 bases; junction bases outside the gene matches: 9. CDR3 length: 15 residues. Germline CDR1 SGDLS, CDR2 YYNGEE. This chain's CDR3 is CASSVSVGTGDGYTF. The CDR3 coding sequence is TGTGCCAGCAGCGTGAGCGTGGGGACAGGGGACGGCTACACCTTC.

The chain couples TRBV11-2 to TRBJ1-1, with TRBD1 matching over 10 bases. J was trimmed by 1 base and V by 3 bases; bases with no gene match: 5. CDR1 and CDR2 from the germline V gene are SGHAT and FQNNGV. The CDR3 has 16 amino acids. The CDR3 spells CASSFPRQGANTEAFF. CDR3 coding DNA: TGTGCCAGCAGCTTCCCCCGACAGGGGGCGAACACTGAAGCTTTCTTT.

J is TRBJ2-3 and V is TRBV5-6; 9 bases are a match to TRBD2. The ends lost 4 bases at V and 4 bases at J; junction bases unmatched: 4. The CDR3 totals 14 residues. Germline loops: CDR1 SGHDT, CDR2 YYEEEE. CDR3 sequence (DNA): TGTGCCAGCAGCCTAAGGACTAGCGCAGATACGCAGTATTTT. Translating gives CASSLRTSADTQYF.

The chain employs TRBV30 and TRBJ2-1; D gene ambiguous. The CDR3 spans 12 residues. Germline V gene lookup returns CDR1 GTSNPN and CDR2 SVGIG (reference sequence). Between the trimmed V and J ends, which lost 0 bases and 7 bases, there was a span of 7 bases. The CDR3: CAWSVQINEQFF. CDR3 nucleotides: TGTGCCTGGAGTGTACAGATAAATGAGCAGTTCTTC.

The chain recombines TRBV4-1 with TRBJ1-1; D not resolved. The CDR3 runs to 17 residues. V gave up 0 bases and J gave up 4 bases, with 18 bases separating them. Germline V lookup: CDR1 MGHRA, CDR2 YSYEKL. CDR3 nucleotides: TGCGCCAGCAGCCAAGAGTATGGTACAACTCGGGGCACTGAAGCTTTCTTT. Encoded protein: CASSQEYGTTRGTEAFF.

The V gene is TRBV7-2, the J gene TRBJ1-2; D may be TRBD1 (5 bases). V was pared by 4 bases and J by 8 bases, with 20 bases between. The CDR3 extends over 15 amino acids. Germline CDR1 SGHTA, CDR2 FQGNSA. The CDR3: CASSSRGRGAEGYTF. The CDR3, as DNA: TGTGCCAGCAGCTCAAGAGGGAGGGGCGCGGAGGGCTACACCTTC.

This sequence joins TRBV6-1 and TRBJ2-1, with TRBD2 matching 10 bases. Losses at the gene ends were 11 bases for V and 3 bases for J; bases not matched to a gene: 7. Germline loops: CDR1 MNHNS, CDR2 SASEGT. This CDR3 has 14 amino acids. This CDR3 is CAGQRGGHYNEQFF. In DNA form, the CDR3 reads TGTGCCGGCCAGCGGGGGGGCCACTACAATGAGCAGTTCTTC.

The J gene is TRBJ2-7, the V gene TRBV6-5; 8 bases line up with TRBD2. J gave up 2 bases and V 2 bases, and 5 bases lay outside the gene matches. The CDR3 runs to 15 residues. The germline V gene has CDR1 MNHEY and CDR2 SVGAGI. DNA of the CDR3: TGTGCCAGCAGTTACCGCGGGACTAGTCCCTACGAGCAGTACTTC. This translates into CASSYRGTSPYEQYF.

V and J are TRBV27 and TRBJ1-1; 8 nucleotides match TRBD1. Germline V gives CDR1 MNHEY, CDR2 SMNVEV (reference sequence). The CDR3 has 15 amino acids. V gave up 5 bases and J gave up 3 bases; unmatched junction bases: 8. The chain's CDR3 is CASSRYRGKDTEAFF. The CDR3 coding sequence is TGTGCCAGCAGTCGGTACAGGGGGAAGGACACTGAAGCTTTCTTT.

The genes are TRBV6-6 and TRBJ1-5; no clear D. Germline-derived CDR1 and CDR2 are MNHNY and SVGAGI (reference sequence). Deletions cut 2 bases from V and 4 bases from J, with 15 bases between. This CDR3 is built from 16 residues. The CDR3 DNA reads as TGTGCCAGCAGTTACCCTGGAGGGCGGTCGAATCAGCCCCAGCATTTT. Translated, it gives CASSYPGGRSNQPQHF.

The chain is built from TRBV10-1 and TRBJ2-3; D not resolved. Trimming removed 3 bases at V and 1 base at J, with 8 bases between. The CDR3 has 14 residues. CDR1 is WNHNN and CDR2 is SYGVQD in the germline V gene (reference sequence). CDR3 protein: CASSDRLRTDTQYF. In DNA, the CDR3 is TGCGCCAGCAGTGACCGGTTGCGCACAGATACGCAGTATTTT.

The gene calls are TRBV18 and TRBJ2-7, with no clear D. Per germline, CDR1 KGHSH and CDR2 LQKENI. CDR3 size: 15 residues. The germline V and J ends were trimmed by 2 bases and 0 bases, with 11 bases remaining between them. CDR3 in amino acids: CASSPETVSSYEQYF. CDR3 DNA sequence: TGTGCCAGCTCACCAGAAACAGTGAGCTCCTACGAGCAGTACTTC.

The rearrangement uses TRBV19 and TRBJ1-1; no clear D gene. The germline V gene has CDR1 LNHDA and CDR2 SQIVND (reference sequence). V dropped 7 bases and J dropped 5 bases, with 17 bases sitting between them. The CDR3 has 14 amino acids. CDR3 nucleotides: TGTGCCAGTAAGTCGGTAGGACTGGGGACTGAAGCTTTCTTT. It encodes CASKSVGLGTEAFF. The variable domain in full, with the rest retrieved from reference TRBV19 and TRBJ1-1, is DGGITQSPKYLFRKEGQNVTLSCEQNLNHDAMYWYRQDPGQGLRLIYYSQIVNDFQKGDIAEGYSVSREKKESFPLTVTSAQKNPTAFYLCASKSVGLGTEAFFGQGTRLTVV.

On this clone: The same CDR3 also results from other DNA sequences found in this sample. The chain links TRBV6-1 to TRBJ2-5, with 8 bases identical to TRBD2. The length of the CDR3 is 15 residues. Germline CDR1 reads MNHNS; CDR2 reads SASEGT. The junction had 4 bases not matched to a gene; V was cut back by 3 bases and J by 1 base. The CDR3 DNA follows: TGTGCCAGCAGTGAGGCGGCGGGGGGCCAAGAGACCCAGTACTTC. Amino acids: CASSEAAGGQETQYF.

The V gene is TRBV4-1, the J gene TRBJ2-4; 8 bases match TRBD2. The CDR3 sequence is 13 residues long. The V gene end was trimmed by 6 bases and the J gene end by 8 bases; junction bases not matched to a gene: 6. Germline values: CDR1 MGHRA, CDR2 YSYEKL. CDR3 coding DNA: TGCGCCAGCAGACCCACGGGAGGGGACATTCAGTACTTC. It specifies CASRPTGGDIQYF.

The CDR3 loop is CASSLSQTNNSPLHF. DNA of the CDR3: TGTGCCAGCAGCTTGAGTCAGACTAATAATTCACCCCTCCACTTT. The V call is TRBV5-6, the J call TRBJ1-6; D ambiguous. This CDR3 has 15 residues. Per the germline V gene, CDR1 is SGHDT and CDR2 is YYEEEE. V dropped 1 base and J dropped 5 bases, with 10 bases sitting between them.

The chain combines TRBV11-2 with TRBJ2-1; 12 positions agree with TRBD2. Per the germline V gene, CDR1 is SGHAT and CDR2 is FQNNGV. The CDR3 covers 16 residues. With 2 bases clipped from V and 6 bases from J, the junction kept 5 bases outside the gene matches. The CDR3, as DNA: TGTGCCAGCAGCTTAAGTCTAGCGGGGGGGGTCAATGAGCAGTTCTTC. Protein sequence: CASSLSLAGGVNEQFF.

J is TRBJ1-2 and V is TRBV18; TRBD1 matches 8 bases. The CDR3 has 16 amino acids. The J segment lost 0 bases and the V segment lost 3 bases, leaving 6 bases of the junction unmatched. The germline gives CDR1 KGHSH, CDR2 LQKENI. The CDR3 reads CASSPGTGLANYGYTF. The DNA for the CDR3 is TGTGCCAGCTCACCCGGGACAGGTCTAGCTAACTATGGCTACACCTTC.

The CDR3 DNA reads as TGCAGCGTTCGGACAGGGGATTCCAATCAGCCCCAGCATTTT. Amino acid sequence: CSVRTGDSNQPQHF. The rearrangement joins TRBV29-1 to TRBJ1-5; 9 nucleotides align to TRBD1. The CDR3 extends over 14 amino acids. Germline lookup yields CDR1 SQVTM and CDR2 ANQGSEA. V gave up 5 bases and J gave up 3 bases; unmatched junction bases: 5.

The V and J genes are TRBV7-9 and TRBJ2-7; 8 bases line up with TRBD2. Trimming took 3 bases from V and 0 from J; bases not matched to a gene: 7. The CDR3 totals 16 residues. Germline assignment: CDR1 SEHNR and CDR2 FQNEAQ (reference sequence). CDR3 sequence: CASSLGPGGNSYEQYF. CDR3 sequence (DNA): TGTGCCAGCAGCTTGGGCCCGGGAGGGAACTCCTACGAGCAGTACTTC.